These T cell receptor beta chains were read from a single sample in a study of T cell responses to AZD1222 COVID-19 vaccine. Data came from immunoSEQ multiplex PCR; TCRdb stores just in-frame clones and leaves some out. The sample lists 150,000 to 200,000 clones, 90% occurring once. Specimen: peripheral blood, collected on day 0 of AZD1222 vaccination. These receptors were taken from an adult in good health. Each CDR3 is given with its conserved first and last residue. A D gene is named only where the DNA matches it firmly.

TRBD1	TRBJ2-1	TRBV5-1	CASSSTTGNNEQFF	TGCGCCAGCAGCTCTACGACAGGGAACAATGAGCAGTTCTTC
TRBD1	TRBJ2-5	TRBV7-7	CASSPDRGETQYF	TGTGCCAGCAGCCCTGACAGGGGTGAGACCCAGTACTTC
-	TRBJ2-1	TRBV9	CASSVGGPSYNEQFF	TGTGCCAGCAGCGTGGGGGGCCCCTCCTACAATGAGCAGTTCTTC
-	TRBJ2-1	TRBV19	CASSIDRAGTNEQFF	TGTGCCAGTAGTATAGATCGGGCCGGGACGAATGAGCAGTTCTTC
-	TRBJ2-7	TRBV10-3	CAITSTGGSYEQYF	TGTGCCATCACCTCTACTGGGGGCTCCTACGAGCAGTACTTC
-	TRBJ1-3	TRBV2	CASPPEADRSGNTIYF	TGTGCCAGCCCCCCGGAGGCCGACCGGTCTGGAAACACCATATATTTT
-	TRBJ1-1	TRBV13	CASSLGGHQNTEAFF	TGTGCCAGCAGCTTAGGTGGACACCAGAACACTGAAGCTTTCTTT
TRBD1	TRBJ1-2	TRBV7-2	CASSFHDRGYGYTF	TGTGCCAGCAGCTTCCATGACAGGGGCTATGGCTACACCTTC
-	TRBJ1-5	TRBV18	CASSQGRDQPQHF	TGTGCCAGCTCCCAGGGCAGGGATCAGCCCCAGCATTTT
TRBD1	TRBJ1-2	TRBV10-3	CAIKIARDRDDGYTF	TGTGCCATCAAAATAGCTAGGGACAGGGACGATGGCTACACCTTC
-	TRBJ1-5	TRBV15	CATSGGFTGSNQPQHF	TGTGCCACCAGCGGGGGGTTTACAGGTAGCAATCAGCCCCAGCATTTT
-	TRBJ1-1	TRBV7-9	CASSFGEGEERF	TGTGCCAGCAGCTTTGGTGAGGGGGAGGAACGATTT
TRBD1	TRBJ2-2	TRBV6-5	CASFDRGRGAGELFF	TGTGCCAGCTTTGACAGGGGAAGAGGCGCCGGGGAGCTGTTTTTT